The 3 T cell receptor beta chains below come from one sample, sequenced in a study of blood T cells in healthy people across ages. The authors ran a second PCR of roughly 6 to 12 cycles using a sample-barcoded 5' primer and a J-beta primer mix. TCRdb independently ran MiXCR on the 5' RACE reads; one entry per CDR3 protein. Of more than 1,400,000 distinct CDR3 sequences listed, 35% to 45% are singletons. Sequencing input: blood. The receptor source for this set is a woman aged 18-29 years in good health.

As concerns this clonotype: A read error is possible here, since a much larger clone lies one base away. The CDR3 sequence is CASRDGTAGGGYTF. CDR3 in DNA: TGCGCCAGCAGGGACGGGACCGCCGGGGGTGGCTACACCTTC. The genes are TRBV10-1 and TRBJ1-2; D might be TRBD1 (5 bases). V gave up 6 bases and J gave up 7 bases, with 18 bases separating them. Germline CDR1 WNHNN, CDR2 SYGVQD (reference sequence). This CDR3 contains 14 residues.

About this clonotype itself: The junction shows a germline mismatch at one end, possibly a read error. This chain uses TRBV12-5 with TRBJ1-2; D is unclear. The CDR3 has 13 amino acids. Looked up from germline, CDR1 is LGHNT and CDR2 is FRNRAP. CDR3 in DNA: TGTGTTAGTGGTGAACCAGGAAACTATGGCTACACCTTC. As protein: CVSGEPGNYGYTF. Using reference TRBV12-5 and TRBJ1-2 for the parts outside the CDR3, the full variable domain is DARVTQTPRHKVTEMGQEVTMRCQPILGHNTVFWYRQTMMQGLELLAYFRNRAPLDDSGMPKDRFSAEMPDATLATLKIQPSEPRDSAVYFCVSGEPGNYGYTFGSGTRLTVV.

The chain joins TRBV29-1 to TRBJ2-5; TRBD1 matches 9 bases. There are 12 residues in the CDR3. Germline lookup yields CDR1 SQVTM and CDR2 ANQGSEA. With V trimmed by 6 bases and J by 3 bases, 2 bases remained unmatched. For the CDR3, the DNA is TGCAGCGTCCGACAGGGGGAAGAGACCCAGTACTTC. Encoded protein: CSVRQGEETQYF.